This T cell receptor beta chain was observed in a study of T cells in Graves' hyperthyroidism and ophthalmopathy. Across the study: Specimen type is peripheral blood, collected at initial diagnosis prior to any treatment. Study-wide findings and caveats: Most thyroid clonotypes with frequency above 0.001 were detected in blood. The model identified upcoming ophthalmopathy a median approximately seven months ahead of onset.

TCR beta CDR3 sequences were amplified from RNA transcripts. HTBI primers drove first-round RT-PCR of the TCR CDR3. Each CDR3 protein is one row after TCRdb ran MiXCR on the multiplex PCR reads. This sample has 300,000 or so distinct CDR3 sequences, with about 18% found just once. Enrolled ophthalmopathy patients presented with a Clinical Activity Score of at least 3, a NOSPECS grade of at least 4, and disease duration under 3 months. Ten or more counts support this clonotype. Antigen specificity is unknown. The TCR comes from a woman aged 60-70 years with Graves' ophthalmopathy. The sequenced material came from blood.

The CDR3 protein is CASRVLGSSYEQYF. Here the CDR3 DNA reads TGCGCCAGCAGGGTTCTTGGCAGCTCCTACGAGCAGTACTTC. The J gene is TRBJ2-7, the V gene TRBV5-1; D remains unclear. The germline V gene encodes CDR1 SGHRS and CDR2 YFSETQ. V shed 5 bases and J shed 0 bases, with 12 bases lying between them. The CDR3 totals 14 residues.